The clone carrying this TCR beta chain was seen more than once but under ten times. Its antigen is still unknown. This record belongs to a study of human T cells and chemical hapten exposure. Background on the study: Patients had diphenylcyclopropenone applied to the scalp weekly throughout the approximately 25-week study. DPC 0.01% went on the upper back by patch test, with reading at 6 days. Variability of per-sample TCR yields stemmed mainly from small differences in pooled library volume. Broader study findings: No alteration of TCRs above 1 in 1000 frequency was seen with DPC sensitization.

TCRdb re-derived calls from the RACE reads in MiXCR, one entry per CDR3 protein. The profile shows tens of thousands of distinct CDR3 sequences, around 9.3% of them singletons. The CDR3 totals 14 residues. Deletions cut 7 bases from V and 0 bases from J, with 10 bases between. Germline loops: CDR1 ENHRY, CDR2 SYGVKD. Time point described: patch test 1, 2 weeks after DPC sensitization. Treatment in this sample: therapeutic diphenylcyclopropenone sensitization with weekly scalp DPC. This clonotype was sampled from a woman in her thirties or forties with alopecia areata. Some clones in this sample may be carry-over from other donors' samples. The gene calls are TRBV10-3 and TRBJ2-1, with unresolved D. The source was whole blood, collected in connection with sensitization to the hapten diphenylcyclopropenone (DPC). Here the CDR3 reads CAITATDSYNEQFF. DNA of the CDR3: TGTGCCATCACGGCCACAGACTCCTACAATGAGCAGTTCTTC.